The subject of this entry is one TCR beta chain. Its specificity is not known. This sample was taken from a study of T cell responses to AZD1222 COVID-19 vaccine. General observations from the study: A reported finding is that nearly half of spike-specific TCRs target unmutated variant regions. Spike-spanning, vaccine-associated CD4 TCRs were dominant at 160-218 and 743-854. White British ancestry dominated among donors, who included more females, and clonal diversity was possibly underestimated.

TCRdb's table, derived via immunoSEQ multiplex PCR, lists solely in-frame clones and lacks some. The table records roughly 120,000 clones, approximately 85% of them present only once. This CDR3 has 15 residues. V lost 2 bases, J lost 2 bases, and 11 bases lay in between. Germline CDR1 and CDR2: SGDLS and YYNGEE. The material sequenced was peripheral blood, taken on day 0 of MenACWY control vaccination. This chain links TRBV9 with TRBJ1-3; D is undetermined. The clonotype originates from an adult in good health. The CDR3 region is CASSVEGWAGNTIYF. CDR3 nucleotides: TGTGCCAGCAGCGTGGAAGGTTGGGCTGGAAACACCATATATTTT.